Here is one TCR beta chain with its context. Its antigen is unknown. The CDR3 consists of 14 residues. V was clipped by 3 bases and J by 5 bases, with 17 bases between them. Germline V CDR1 and CDR2: DFQATT, SNEGSKA (reference sequence). In the study's own analysis: Construction of a distant-metastasis classifier for papillary thyroid cancer relied on CDR3 differences across clinicopathological groups. TCRdb called clones again from the PCR reads with MiXCR. Here the V and J calls rest on TCRdb's processing, not on the authors' analysis. The data contain about 16,000 clones, 20% to 25% of them singletons. There were no patients who had received any treatment before thyroid surgery. This record belongs to a study of metastatic and nonmetastatic thyroid tumors. Across the whole study: Samples came from malignant and benign thyroid patients, and repertoires were compared across blood and tumor or nodule tissue. Findings and limits, study-wide: The study reportedly found significantly higher TCR beta diversity in malignant thyroid tumors than benign nodules, in blood and tumor.

V usage is TRBV20-1 and J usage is TRBJ2-7; the D is unclear. The receptor was isolated from a male donor with papillary thyroid cancer or a benign thyroid nodule (not recorded which). Some clones in this sample may be carry-over from other donors' samples. Sequenced input: tumor tissue. CDR3: CSARGYTVSNEQYF. For the CDR3, the DNA is TGCAGTGCTAGGGGGTATACAGTGTCCAACGAGCAGTACTTC.